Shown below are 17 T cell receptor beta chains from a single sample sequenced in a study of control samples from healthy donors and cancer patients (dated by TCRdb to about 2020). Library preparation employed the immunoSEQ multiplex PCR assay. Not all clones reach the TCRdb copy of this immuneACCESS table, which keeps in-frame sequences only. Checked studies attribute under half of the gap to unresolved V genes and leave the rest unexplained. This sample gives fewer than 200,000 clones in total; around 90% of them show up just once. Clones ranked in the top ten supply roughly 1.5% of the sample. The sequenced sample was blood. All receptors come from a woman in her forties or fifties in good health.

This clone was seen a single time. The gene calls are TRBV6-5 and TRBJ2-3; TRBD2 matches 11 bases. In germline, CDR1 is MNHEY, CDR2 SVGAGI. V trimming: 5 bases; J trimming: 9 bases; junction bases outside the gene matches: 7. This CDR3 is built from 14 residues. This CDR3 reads CASSPGTSGKTQYF. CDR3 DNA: TGTGCCAGCAGTCCTGGGACTAGCGGAAAGACGCAGTATTTT.

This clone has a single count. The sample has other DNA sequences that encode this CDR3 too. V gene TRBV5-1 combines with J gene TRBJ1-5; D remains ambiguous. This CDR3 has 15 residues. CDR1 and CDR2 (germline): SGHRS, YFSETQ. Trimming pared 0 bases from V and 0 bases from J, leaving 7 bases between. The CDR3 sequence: CASSLEGYSNQPQHF. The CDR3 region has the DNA TGCGCCAGCAGCTTGGAGGGCTATAGCAATCAGCCCCAGCATTTT.

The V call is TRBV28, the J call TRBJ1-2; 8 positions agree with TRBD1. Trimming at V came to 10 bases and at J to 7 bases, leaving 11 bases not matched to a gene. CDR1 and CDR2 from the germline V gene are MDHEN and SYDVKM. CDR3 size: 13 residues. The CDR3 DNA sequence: TGTGCCATCCTAGACAGGGGAATCTCTGGCTACACCTTC. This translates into CAILDRGISGYTF.

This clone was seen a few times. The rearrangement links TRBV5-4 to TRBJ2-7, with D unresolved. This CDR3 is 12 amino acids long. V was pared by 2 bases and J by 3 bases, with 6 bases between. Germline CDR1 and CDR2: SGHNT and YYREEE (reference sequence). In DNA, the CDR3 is TGTGCCAGCAGCTTTCTCAGCTACGAGCAGTACTTC. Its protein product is CASSFLSYEQYF.

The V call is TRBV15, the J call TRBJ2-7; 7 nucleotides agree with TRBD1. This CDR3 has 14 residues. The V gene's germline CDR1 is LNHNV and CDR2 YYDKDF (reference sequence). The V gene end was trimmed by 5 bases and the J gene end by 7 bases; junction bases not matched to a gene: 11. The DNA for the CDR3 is TGTGCCACCAGCGGACAGGTTGATTCGGGGGAGCAGTACTTC. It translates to CATSGQVDSGEQYF. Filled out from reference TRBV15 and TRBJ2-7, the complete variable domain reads DAMVIQNPRYQVTQFGKPVTLSCSQTLNHNVMYWYQQKSSQAPKLLFHYYDKDFNNEADTPDNFQSRRPNTSFCFLDIRSPGLGDTAMYLCATSGQVDSGEQYFGPGTRLTVT.

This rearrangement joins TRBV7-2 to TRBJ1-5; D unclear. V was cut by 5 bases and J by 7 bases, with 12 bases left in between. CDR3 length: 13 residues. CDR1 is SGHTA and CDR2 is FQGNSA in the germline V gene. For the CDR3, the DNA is TGTGCCAGCAGCCCAAGAACAGAGCAGCCCCAGCATTTT. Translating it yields CASSPRTEQPQHF.

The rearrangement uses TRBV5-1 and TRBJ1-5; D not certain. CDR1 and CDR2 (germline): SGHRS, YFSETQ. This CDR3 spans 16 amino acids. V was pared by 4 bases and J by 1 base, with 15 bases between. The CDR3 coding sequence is TGCGCCAGCAGCCCGGGAACTAAGTTAAGCAATCAGCCCCAGCATTTT. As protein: CASSPGTKLSNQPQHF.

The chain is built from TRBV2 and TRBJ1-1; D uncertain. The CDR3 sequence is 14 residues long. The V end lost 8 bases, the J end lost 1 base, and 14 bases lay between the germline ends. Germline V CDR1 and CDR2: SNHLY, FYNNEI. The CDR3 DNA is TGTGCCAGCGAAACCCTTGACGGGAACACTGAAGCTTTCTTT. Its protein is CASETLDGNTEAFF. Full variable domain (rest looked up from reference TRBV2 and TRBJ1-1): EPEVTQTPSHQVTQMGQEVILRCVPISNHLYFYWYRQILGQKVEFLVSFYNNEISEKSEIFDDQFSVERPDGSNFTLKIRSTKLEDSAMYFCASETLDGNTEAFFGQGTRLTVV.

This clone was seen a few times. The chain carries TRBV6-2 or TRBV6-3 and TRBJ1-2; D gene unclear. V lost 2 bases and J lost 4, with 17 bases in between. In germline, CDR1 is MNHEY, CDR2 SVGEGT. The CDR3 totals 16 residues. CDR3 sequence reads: CASSYPMSATRYGYTF. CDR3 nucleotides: TGTGCCAGCAGTTACCCAATGTCCGCCACTCGCTATGGCTACACCTTC.

The CDR3 DNA sequence: TGTGCCAGCAGTTACTCTGTGGACCCCTATGGCTACACCTTC. Amino acids: CASSYSVDPYGYTF. This chain joins TRBV6-5 and TRBJ1-2; D not resolved. The CDR3 length is 14 residues. Germline lookup yields CDR1 MNHEY and CDR2 SVGAGI. V dropped 0 bases and J dropped 4 bases, with 9 bases sitting between them.

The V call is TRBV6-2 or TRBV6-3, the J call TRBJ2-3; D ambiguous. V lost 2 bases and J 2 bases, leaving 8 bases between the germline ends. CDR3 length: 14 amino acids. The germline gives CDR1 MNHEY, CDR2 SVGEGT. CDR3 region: CASSYGQNTDTQYF. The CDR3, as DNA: TGTGCCAGCAGTTACGGCCAAAACACAGATACGCAGTATTTT.

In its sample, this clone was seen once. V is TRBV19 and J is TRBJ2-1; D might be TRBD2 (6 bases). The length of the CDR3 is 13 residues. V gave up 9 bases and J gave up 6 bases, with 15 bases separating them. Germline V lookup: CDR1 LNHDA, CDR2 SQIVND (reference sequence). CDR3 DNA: TGTGCCAGCCATCCCCGGGACTCCAATGAGCAGTTCTTC. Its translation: CASHPRDSNEQFF.

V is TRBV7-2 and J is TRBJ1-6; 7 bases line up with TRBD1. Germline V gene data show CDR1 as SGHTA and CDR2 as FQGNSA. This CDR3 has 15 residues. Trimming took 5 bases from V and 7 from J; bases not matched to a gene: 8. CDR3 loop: CASSPQGTANSPLHF. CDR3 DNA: TGTGCCAGCAGCCCTCAGGGGACAGCGAATTCACCCCTCCACTTT.

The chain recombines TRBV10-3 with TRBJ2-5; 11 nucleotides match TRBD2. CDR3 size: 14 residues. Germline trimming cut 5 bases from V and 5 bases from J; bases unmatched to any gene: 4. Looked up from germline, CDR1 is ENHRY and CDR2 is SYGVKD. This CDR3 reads CAISPSGGMETQYF. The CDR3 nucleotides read TGTGCCATCAGTCCTAGCGGGGGGATGGAGACCCAGTACTTC.

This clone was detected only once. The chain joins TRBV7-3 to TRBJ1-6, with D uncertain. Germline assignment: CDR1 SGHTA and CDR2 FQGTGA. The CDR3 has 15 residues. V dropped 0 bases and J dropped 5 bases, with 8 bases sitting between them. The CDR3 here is CASSLTATDNSPLHF. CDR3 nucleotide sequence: TGTGCCAGCAGCTTAACGGCCACAGATAATTCACCCCTCCACTTT.

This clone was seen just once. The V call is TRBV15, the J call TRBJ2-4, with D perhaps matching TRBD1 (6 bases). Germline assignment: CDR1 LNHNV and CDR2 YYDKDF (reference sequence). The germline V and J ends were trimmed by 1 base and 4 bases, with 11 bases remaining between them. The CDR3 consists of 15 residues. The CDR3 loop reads CATSRGGQIKNIQYF. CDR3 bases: TGTGCCACCAGCAGAGGAGGACAGATTAAAAACATTCAGTACTTC. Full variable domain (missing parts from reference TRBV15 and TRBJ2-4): DAMVIQNPRYQVTQFGKPVTLSCSQTLNHNVMYWYQQKSSQAPKLLFHYYDKDFNNEADTPDNFQSRRPNTSFCFLDIRSPGLGDTAMYLCATSRGGQIKNIQYFGAGTRLSVL.

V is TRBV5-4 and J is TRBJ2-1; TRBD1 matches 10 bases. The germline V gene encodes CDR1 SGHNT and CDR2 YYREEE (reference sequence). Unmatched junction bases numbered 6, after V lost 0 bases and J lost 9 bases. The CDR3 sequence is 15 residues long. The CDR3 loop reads CASSLGGTGVREQFF. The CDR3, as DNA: TGTGCCAGCAGCTTGGGCGGGACAGGGGTCCGTGAGCAGTTCTTC.